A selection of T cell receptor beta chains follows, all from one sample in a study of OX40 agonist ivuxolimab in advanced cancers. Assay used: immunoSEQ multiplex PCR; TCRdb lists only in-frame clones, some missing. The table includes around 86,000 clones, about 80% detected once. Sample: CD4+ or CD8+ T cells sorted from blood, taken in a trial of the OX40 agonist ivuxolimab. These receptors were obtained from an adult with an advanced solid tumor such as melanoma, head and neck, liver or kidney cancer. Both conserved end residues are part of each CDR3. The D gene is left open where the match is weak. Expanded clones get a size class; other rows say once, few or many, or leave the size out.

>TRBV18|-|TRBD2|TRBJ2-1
TGTGCCAGCTCACCACCGCTGGCGGGGGGGCCTTACAATGAGCAGTTCTTC
CASSPPLAGGPYNEQFF
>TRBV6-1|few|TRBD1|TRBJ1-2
TGTGCCAGCAGTGAACAAATCAGGGGGGATCGTTATGGCTACACCTTC
CASSEQIRGDRYGYTF
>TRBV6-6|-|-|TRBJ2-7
TGTGCCAGCAGTTACGAGGGCCGTGGTACCTACGAGCAGTACTTC
CASSYEGRGTYEQYF
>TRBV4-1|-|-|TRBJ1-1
TGCGCCAGCAGCCCCCGAGGGGAGGTGAACACTGAAGCTTTCTTT
CASSPRGEVNTEAFF
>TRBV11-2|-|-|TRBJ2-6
TGTGCCAGCAGCTTATATTGGGACACCTCTGGGGCCAACGTCCTGACTTTC
CASSLYWDTSGANVLTF
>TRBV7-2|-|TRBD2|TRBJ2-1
TGTGCCAGCAGCTTAGGGCGGACTAGCGGGGGGGCGAAGCAGTTCTTC
CASSLGRTSGGAKQFF
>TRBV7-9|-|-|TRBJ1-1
TGTGCCAGCAGCTTAGCGCTTATCCAGGCCGGGGACACTGAAGCTTTCTTT
CASSLALIQAGDTEAFF
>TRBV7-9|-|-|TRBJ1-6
TGTGCCAGCAGCGCGGACGGAGGATCACCCCTCCACTTT
CASSADGGSPLHF
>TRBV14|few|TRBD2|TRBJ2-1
TGTGCCAGCAGCAGAAGCGGGGGGGCGTTGAATGAGCAGTTCTTC
CASSRSGGALNEQFF
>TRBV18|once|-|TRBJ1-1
TGTGCCAGCTCACCACCGGGACTCGAAGGCTGGGGCACTGAAGCTTTCTTT
CASSPPGLEGWGTEAFF
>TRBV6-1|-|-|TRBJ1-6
TGTGCCAGCAGCTGGGACACCTCCTATAATTCACCCCTCCACTTT
CASSWDTSYNSPLHF
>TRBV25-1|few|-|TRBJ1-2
TGTGCCAGCAGTGCACGGCACTATGGCTACACCTTC
CASSARHYGYTF
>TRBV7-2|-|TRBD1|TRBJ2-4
TGTGCCAGCAGCCCGGGACAGGGAAACATTCAGTACTTC
CASSPGQGNIQYF
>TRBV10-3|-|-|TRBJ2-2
TGTGCCATCAGTGAGTCAACAGGGAGGGGGAACACCGGGGAGCTGTTTTTT
CAISESTGRGNTGELFF
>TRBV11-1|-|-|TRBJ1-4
TGTGCCAGCAGCTTAGCCCCGGGCACCGAAAAACTGTTTTTT
CASSLAPGTEKLFF
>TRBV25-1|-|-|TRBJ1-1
TGTGCCACCCTGGGCCCCTGGGACACTGAAGCTTTCTTT
CATLGPWDTEAFF
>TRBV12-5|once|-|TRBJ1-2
TGTGCTAGTGAAAGGGACCCGGGGAGCTACACCTTC
CASERDPGSYTF
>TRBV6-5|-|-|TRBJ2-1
TGTGCCAGCAGTCTACCCGGTGGCAATGAGCAGTTCTTC
CASSLPGGNEQFF
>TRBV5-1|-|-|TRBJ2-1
TGCGCCAGCAGCCCCTTGGAAAGACAGAATGAGCAGTTCTTC
CASSPLERQNEQFF
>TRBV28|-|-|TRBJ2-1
TGTGCCAGCAGTTCCGGACAGCAATACAATGAGCAGTTCTTC
CASSSGQQYNEQFF
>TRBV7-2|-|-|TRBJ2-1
TGTGCCAGCAGCGACAGCTCCTACAATGAGCAGTTCTTC
CASSDSSYNEQFF
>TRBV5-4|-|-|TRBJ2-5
TGTGCCAGCAGCTTGGTGGCGGAGACCCAGTACTTC
CASSLVAETQYF
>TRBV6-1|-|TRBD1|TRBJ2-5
TGTGCCAGCAGTGATCCGGGACAGGGGGCTGGAGAGACCCAGTACTTC
CASSDPGQGAGETQYF
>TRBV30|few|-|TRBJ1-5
TGTGCCTGGAGCGGGATTTCTGGAGATCAGCCCCAGCATTTT
CAWSGISGDQPQHF
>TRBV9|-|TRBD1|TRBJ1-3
TGTGCCAGCAGCGTAAGGACAGGGGTCTCTGGAAACACCATATATTTT
CASSVRTGVSGNTIYF
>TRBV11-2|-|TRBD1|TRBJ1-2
TGTGCCAGCAGCTCTGGACAGGGGGCGAGCTATGGCTACACCTTC
CASSSGQGASYGYTF